The T cell receptor (beta chain) described here comes from a study of T cells in Graves' hyperthyroidism and ophthalmopathy. The CDR3 is 13 residues long. Trimming removed 2 bases at V and 9 bases at J, with 11 bases between. Germline assignment: CDR1 MNHEY and CDR2 SVGEGT. This clonotype was counted ten times or more. Authors of the study amplified TCR beta CDR3 regions from RNA transcripts. With the HTBI primer set, the TCR CDR3 went through a first round of RT-PCR. TCRdb fed the multiplex PCR reads into MiXCR, producing one record per CDR3 protein. The sample lists around 280,000 distinct CDR3 sequences; 12% to 15% were seen once.

The sequenced material came from blood. The rearrangement joins TRBV6-2 or TRBV6-3 to TRBJ2-1, with D perhaps matching TRBD2 (5 bases). This clonotype was sampled from a woman aged 40 to 55 with Graves' hyperthyroidism. In DNA form, the CDR3 reads TGTGCCAGCAGTTACAGAGGGTTTGGTGAGCAGTTCTTC. This translates into CASSYRGFGEQFF.